The 3 T cell receptor beta chains given below trace back to one sample, sequenced in a study of blood T cell repertoires in COVID-19 (dated by TCRdb to about 2020). Libraries were made using the immunoSEQ multiplex PCR assay. As stored in TCRdb, this immuneACCESS dataset retains in-frame rearrangements with V and J assigned. A fraction of the clones does not appear; measured against another copy, unresolved V genes explain less than half of the discrepancy, and the remainder lacks a known reason. The sample data list roughly 400,000 clones, and roughly 89% of these were observed just once. Approximately 1.5% of the sample is held by the ten biggest clonotypes. Specimen: PBMCs or T cells enriched from blood (not recorded which). The receptors shown here come from a woman in her twenties or thirties who had recovered from COVID-19.

This clone has a handful of counts. The chain uses TRBV5-1 and TRBJ1-4; no firm D call. The V gene lost 0 bases and the J gene lost 5 bases, with 8 bases spanning the gap. The V gene's germline CDR1 is SGHRS and CDR2 YFSETQ. There are 14 residues in the CDR3. CDR3 in DNA: TGCGCCAGCAGCTTGGGCAGCGTGAATGAAAAACTGTTTTTT. The encoded protein is CASSLGSVNEKLFF.

This clone was found many times. The V and J genes are TRBV30 and TRBJ2-7; tentative D call: TRBD1 (6 bases). Germline V gene data show CDR1 as GTSNPN and CDR2 as SVGIG (reference sequence). With 3 bases removed from V and 1 base from J, the gap between germline ends came to 10 bases. The CDR3 consists of 13 residues. Written as DNA, the CDR3 is TGTGCCTGGAGCGAACAGGGATCCTACGAGCAGTACTTC. Translating gives CAWSEQGSYEQYF. Drawing the rest from reference TRBV30 and TRBJ2-7, the complete variable domain is SQTIHQWPATLVQPVGSPLSLECTVEGTSNPNLYWYRQAAGRGLQLLFYSVGIGQISSEVPQNLSASRPQDRQFILSSKKLLLSDSGFYLCAWSEQGSYEQYFGPGTRLTVT.

The chain uses TRBV5-4 and TRBJ2-7; D perhaps matches TRBD1 (5 bases). Looked up from germline, CDR1 is SGHNT and CDR2 is YYREEE (reference sequence). Trimming stripped 4 bases from V and 3 bases from J, with 11 bases between. The CDR3 has 13 amino acids. The CDR3 DNA reads as TGTGCCAGCAGCGCCCCGGACATCTACGAGCAGTACTTC. This translates into CASSAPDIYEQYF.